This T cell receptor beta chain was observed in a study of radiotherapy plus CTLA-4 blockade in lung cancer. Whole-study results and caveats: Early clone dynamics of blood T cells, plus interferon-beta, reportedly predicted response best.

V lost 1 base and J lost 7, with 8 bases in between. The CDR3 is 12 residues long. Germline CDR1 reads SGHRS; CDR2 reads YFSETQ. This clone was found a few times. Its target is unknown. The assay was immunoSEQ multiplex PCR, and TCRdb's table has in-frame clones only and misses some. The sample records roughly 25,000 clones, about three quarters being singletons. This sequence joins TRBV5-1 and TRBJ1-2; possible D gene TRBD1, 5 bases. The clonotype was recovered from a human donor with non-small cell lung cancer who had stable disease on radiotherapy plus ipilimumab. The sample here was peripheral blood, taken from a patient treated with radiotherapy plus ipilimumab. The CDR3, as DNA: TGCGCCAGCAGCTTGAATGGGGCTGGCTACACCTTC. It specifies CASSLNGAGYTF.